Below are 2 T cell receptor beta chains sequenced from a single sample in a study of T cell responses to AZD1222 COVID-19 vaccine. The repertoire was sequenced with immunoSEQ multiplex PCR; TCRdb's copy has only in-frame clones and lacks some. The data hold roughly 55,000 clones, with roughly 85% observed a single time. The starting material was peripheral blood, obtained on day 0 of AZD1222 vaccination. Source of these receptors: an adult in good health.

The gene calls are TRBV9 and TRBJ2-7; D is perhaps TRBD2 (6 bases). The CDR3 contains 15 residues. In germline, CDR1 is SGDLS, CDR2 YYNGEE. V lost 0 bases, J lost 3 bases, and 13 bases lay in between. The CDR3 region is CASSVASSELYEQYF. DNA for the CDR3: TGTGCCAGCAGCGTAGCGTCTAGCGAACTCTACGAGCAGTACTTC.

CDR3 nucleotides: TGCGCCAGCAGCTTGGACGGAAACTTTGCAACTAATGAAAAACTGTTTTTT. Translation gives CASSLDGNFATNEKLFF. V gene TRBV5-1 combines with J gene TRBJ1-4; D not certain. The length of the CDR3 is 17 residues. The V gene's germline CDR1 is SGHRS and CDR2 YFSETQ. The ends were cut back, 0 bases at V and 0 bases at J, with 12 bases in the middle.